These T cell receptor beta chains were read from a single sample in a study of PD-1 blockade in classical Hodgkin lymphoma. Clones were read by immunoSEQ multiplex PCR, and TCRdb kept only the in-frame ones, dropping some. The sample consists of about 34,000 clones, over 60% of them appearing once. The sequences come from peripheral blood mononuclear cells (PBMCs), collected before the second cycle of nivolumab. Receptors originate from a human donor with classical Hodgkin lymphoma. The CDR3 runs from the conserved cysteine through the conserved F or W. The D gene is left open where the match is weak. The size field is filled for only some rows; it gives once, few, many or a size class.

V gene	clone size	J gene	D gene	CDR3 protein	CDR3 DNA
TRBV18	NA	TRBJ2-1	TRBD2	CASSRSGGTEQFF	TGTGCCAGCTCGAGAAGCGGGGGGACTGAGCAGTTCTTC
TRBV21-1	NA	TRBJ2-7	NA	CASSKALSGTGPYEQYF	TGTGCCAGCAGCAAAGCGCTTTCGGGGACAGGGCCCTACGAGCAGTACTTC
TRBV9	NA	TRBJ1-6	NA	CASSVAGGDNSPLHF	TGTGCCAGCAGCGTAGCGGGGGGGGATAATTCACCCCTCCACTTT
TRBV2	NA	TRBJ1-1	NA	CASSVTGNTEAFF	TGTGCCAGCAGTGTTACAGGGAACACTGAAGCTTTCTTT
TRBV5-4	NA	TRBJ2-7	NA	CASSAGIDSYEQYF	TGTGCCAGCAGCGCCGGGATAGACTCCTACGAGCAGTACTTC
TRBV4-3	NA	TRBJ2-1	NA	CASSQDPTGEQFF	TGCGCCAGCAGCCAAGATCCAACGGGTGAGCAGTTCTTC
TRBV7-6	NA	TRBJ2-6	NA	CASSLTSGANVLTF	TGTGCCAGCAGCTTAACTTCGGGGGCCAACGTCCTGACTTTC
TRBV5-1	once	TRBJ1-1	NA	CASSLDGGTEAFF	TGCGCCAGCAGCTTAGACGGGGGGACTGAAGCTTTCTTT
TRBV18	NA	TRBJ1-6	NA	CASSPATAGFNSPLHF	TGTGCCAGCTCACCAGCGACAGCGGGATTCAATTCACCCCTCCACTTT
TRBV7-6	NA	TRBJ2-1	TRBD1	CASSPLGGTGYNEQFF	TGTGCCAGCAGTCCACTGGGCGGGACAGGATACAATGAGCAGTTCTTC
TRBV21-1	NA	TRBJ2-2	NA	CASSKEGDTGELFF	TGTGCCAGCAGCAAAGAAGGGGACACCGGGGAGCTGTTTTTT
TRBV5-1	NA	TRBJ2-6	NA	CASSSGSSGANVLTF	TGCGCCAGCAGCTCCGGGAGCTCTGGGGCCAACGTCCTGACTTTC
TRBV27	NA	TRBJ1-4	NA	CASSSQGLNEKLFF	TGTGCCAGCAGTTCCCAGGGGCTTAATGAAAAACTGTTTTTT
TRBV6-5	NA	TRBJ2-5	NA	CASSYFSTGVGETQYF	TGTGCCAGCAGTTACTTCTCAACGGGGGTTGGGGAGACCCAGTACTTC
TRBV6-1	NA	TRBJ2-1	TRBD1	CASSEALGQGAWDEQFF	TGTGCCAGCAGTGAAGCGTTGGGGCAGGGGGCGTGGGATGAGCAGTTCTTC
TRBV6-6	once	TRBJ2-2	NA	CASSPYSGELFF	TGTGCCAGCAGCCCATATTCTGGGGAGCTGTTTTTT